What follows are 30 T cell receptor beta chains derived from one specimen sequenced in a study of type 1 regulatory T cells. General observations from the study: Compared with non-Tr1 cells, Tr1 cells showed a narrower TCR repertoire.

Their antigen targets remain unknown. One entry per CDR3 protein, called by TCRdb with MiXCR from the reads. The sample lists 70,000 or so distinct CDR3 sequences, around 20% seen once, with more than 6.5% in the top ten. Sequencing was done on a sample of cultured type 1 regulatory T (Tr1) cells, either the whole culture or a sorted fraction (not recorded which). The receptor set was obtained from a human donor in good health.

This clonotype occurred many times. V gene TRBV5-4 combines with J gene TRBJ2-1, with TRBD2 matching over 8 bases. Per the germline V gene, CDR1 is SGHNT and CDR2 is YYREEE (reference sequence). Trimming removed 0 bases from V and 4 bases from J; junction bases left unmatched: 6. The CDR3 is 16 amino acids. The CDR3 reads CASSLEGTRTYNEQFF. The CDR3, as DNA: TGTGCCAGCAGCTTGGAGGGGACTAGAACTTACAATGAGCAGTTCTTC.

Many counts were recorded for this clonotype. This chain's CDR3 is CASSSRTLGRTEAFF. In nucleotides, the CDR3 is TGTGCCAGCAGTAGCAGGACCCTGGGCCGGACTGAAGCTTTCTTT. This chain connects TRBV27 to TRBJ1-1, with D hard to call. Trimming removed 5 bases from V and 5 bases from J, with 18 bases in between. The germline CDR1 and CDR2 sequences are MNHEY and SMNVEV (reference sequence). The CDR3 has 15 residues.

This clonotype has more than one count but fewer than ten. The chain uses TRBV5-1 and TRBJ1-5; 8 bases are a match to TRBD1. Germline V lookup: CDR1 SGHRS, CDR2 YFSETQ. The length of the CDR3 is 16 residues. V was clipped by 5 bases and J by 6 bases; unmatched bases: 13. The CDR3 here is CASSPNGQGGGQPQHF. CDR3 DNA sequence: TGCGCCAGCAGTCCCAATGGACAGGGTGGAGGTCAGCCCCAGCATTTT.

In this sample, this clonotype turned up a few times. The chain carries TRBV10-3 and TRBJ1-1; tentative D call: TRBD1 (5 bases). Germline CDR1 reads ENHRY; CDR2 reads SYGVKD. V gave up 9 bases and J gave up 3 bases, with 11 bases separating them. The CDR3 runs to 12 residues. CDR3 region: CAISWGDTEAFF. DNA for the CDR3: TGTGCCATTAGTTGGGGGGACACTGAAGCTTTCTTT.

This clonotype occurred a few times. This chain uses TRBV29-1 with TRBJ1-2; D is undetermined. Germline CDR1 reads SQVTM; CDR2 reads ANQGSEA. This CDR3 contains 12 residues. The V end was cut by 7 bases, the J end by 4 bases, with 13 bases between. For the CDR3, the DNA is TGCAGCGGATCGACATCGGGCTATGGCTACACCTTC. Translating it yields CSGSTSGYGYTF.

This rearrangement joins TRBV4-1 to TRBJ2-1, with D uncertain. V lost 1 base and J lost 1, with 11 bases in between. CDR3 length equals 16 residues. Germline V gene sequence: CDR1 MGHRA, CDR2 YSYEKL. As DNA, the CDR3 is TGCGCCAGCAGCCAAGTGGTCACTCAATCCTACAATGAGCAGTTCTTC. Protein sequence: CASSQVVTQSYNEQFF.

There are a few counts of this clonotype. The rearrangement uses TRBV20-1 and TRBJ2-7, with D perhaps matching TRBD1 (5 bases). CDR3 length: 14 amino acids. Germline V gives CDR1 DFQATT, CDR2 SNEGSKA (reference sequence). Trimming pared 0 bases from V and 3 bases from J, leaving 12 bases between. The CDR3 here is CSARDPGQLYEQYF. In nucleotides, the CDR3 is TGCAGTGCTAGAGATCCCGGACAACTCTACGAGCAGTACTTC.

This chain uses TRBV5-4 with TRBJ2-5; TRBD2 agrees at 7 bases. Per the germline V gene, CDR1 is SGHNT and CDR2 is YYREEE (reference sequence). With V trimmed by 4 bases and J by 2 bases, 8 bases remained unmatched. The CDR3 runs to 15 residues. For the CDR3, the DNA is TGTGCCAGCAGCCCCTCGCGGGAGAGACAAGAGACCCAGTACTTC. Translating it yields CASSPSRERQETQYF.

The table lists this clonotype with many counts. V usage is TRBV12-3 or TRBV12-4 and J usage is TRBJ1-1, with D maybe TRBD1 (5 bases). This CDR3 comprises 12 residues. V dropped 1 base and J dropped 8 bases, with 8 bases sitting between them. The CDR3: CASSLVGLEAFF. CDR3 nucleotide sequence: TGTGCCAGCAGTTTAGTGGGACTAGAAGCTTTCTTT.

The chain recombines TRBV7-2 with TRBJ1-6; D is uncertain. The germline V and J ends were trimmed by 5 bases and 6 bases, with 11 bases remaining between them. Germline V gives CDR1 SGHTA, CDR2 FQGNSA. The CDR3 is made up of 14 amino acids. The CDR3 region is CASSRVGGNSPLHF. In DNA form, the CDR3 reads TGTGCCAGCAGCCGAGTAGGTGGTAATTCACCCCTCCACTTT. Drawing the rest from reference TRBV7-2 and TRBJ1-6, the complete variable domain is GAGVSQSPSNKVTEKGKDVELRCDPISGHTALYWYRQSLGQGLEFLIYFQGNSAPDKSGLPSDRFSAERTGGSVSTLTIQRTQQEDSAVYLCASSRVGGNSPLHFGNGTRLTVT.

The gene calls are TRBV20-1 and TRBJ2-3; tentatively, D is TRBD2 (7 bases). V lost 7 bases and J lost 0, with 11 bases in between. The CDR3 consists of 13 residues. Germline loops: CDR1 DFQATT, CDR2 SNEGSKA (reference sequence). DNA for the CDR3: TGCAGTGTCCCGGGGGGCAGCACAGATACGCAGTATTTT. This encodes CSVPGGSTDTQYF.

Many counts were recorded for this clonotype. This chain connects TRBV27 to TRBJ2-7, with TRBD2 identical over 8 bases. Germline V CDR1 and CDR2: MNHEY, SMNVEV (reference sequence). This CDR3 region has 15 residues. V gave up 4 bases and J gave up 2 bases; unmatched junction bases: 7. CDR3: CASSSRVAGTYEQYF. CDR3 nucleotide sequence: TGTGCCAGCAGTTCAAGGGTAGCGGGGACCTACGAGCAGTACTTC.

The rearrangement joins TRBV7-2 to TRBJ2-5; 9 bases match TRBD2. CDR1 is SGHTA, CDR2 FQGNSA, per germline. There are 19 residues in the CDR3. With V trimmed by 2 bases and J by 7 bases, 20 bases remained unmatched. This CDR3 reads CASSLRGGRASRVEGTQYF. Written as DNA, the CDR3 is TGTGCCAGCAGCTTAAGAGGCGGGAGGGCCTCAAGGGTAGAGGGGACCCAGTACTTC.

This chain connects TRBV28 to TRBJ1-5; D is uncertain. The CDR3 extends over 17 amino acids. Germline V gene data show CDR1 as MDHEN and CDR2 as SYDVKM. Trimming took 1 base from V and 3 from J, leaving 16 bases between them. The CDR3 is CASSLSPGVVNNQPQHF. CDR3 in DNA: TGTGCCAGCAGTTTATCCCCCGGGGTGGTGAACAATCAGCCCCAGCATTTT.

This clonotype was detected many times. The chain employs TRBV5-1 and TRBJ2-5; TRBD2 matches 8 bases. Germline V CDR1 and CDR2: SGHRS, YFSETQ. After removal of 2 bases from V and 3 bases from J, the junction contained 3 bases not matched to a gene. This CDR3 comprises 14 residues. The CDR3 nucleotides read TGCGCCAGCAGCTTTACGACTAGCGAAGAGACCCAGTACTTC. Protein: CASSFTTSEETQYF.

The CDR3 protein is CASSHSLIGRPLYGYTF. The CDR3, as DNA: TGTGCCAGCAGCCACTCACTAATCGGACGGCCGCTCTATGGCTACACCTTC. The V gene is TRBV5-6, the J gene TRBJ1-2; D is undetermined. With 4 bases removed from V and 4 bases from J, the gap between germline ends came to 23 bases. There are 17 residues in the CDR3. Germline values: CDR1 SGHDT, CDR2 YYEEEE.

This clonotype was observed a handful of times. The chain is built from TRBV2 and TRBJ2-5, with TRBD1 as a possible D gene (6 bases). V dropped 7 bases and J dropped 6 bases, with 21 bases sitting between them. Germline V gene data show CDR1 as SNHLY and CDR2 as FYNNEI. The CDR3 length is 15 residues. This CDR3 reads CASTQGSAGVKTQYF. The CDR3 DNA sequence: TGTGCCAGCACGCAGGGGTCGGCTGGTGTCAAGACCCAGTACTTC.

This chain uses TRBV18 with TRBJ1-1; D possibly corresponds to TRBD1 (6 bases). The germline gives CDR1 KGHSH, CDR2 LQKENI. This CDR3 has 14 residues. V dropped 4 bases and J dropped 1 base, with 10 bases sitting between them. For the CDR3, the DNA is TGTGCCAGCTCACAAGGGGGTAGGAACACTGAAGCTTTCTTT. Its protein is CASSQGGRNTEAFF.

V usage is TRBV15 and J usage is TRBJ1-1, with D unresolved. CDR1 is LNHNV and CDR2 is YYDKDF in the germline V gene (reference sequence). The V end was cut by 1 base, the J end by 6 bases, with 15 bases between. This CDR3 region has 15 residues. CDR3 nucleotide sequence: TGTGCCACCAGCAGAGTAAGCGTGGTTGGGCCTGAAGCTTTCTTT. Translation: CATSRVSVVGPEAFF. The full variable domain, completed using reference TRBV15 and TRBJ1-1, is DAMVIQNPRYQVTQFGKPVTLSCSQTLNHNVMYWYQQKSSQAPKLLFHYYDKDFNNEADTPDNFQSRRPNTSFCFLDIRSPGLGDTAMYLCATSRVSVVGPEAFFGQGTRLTVV.

J is TRBJ1-5 and V is TRBV20-1; no reliable D call. The CDR3 is 12 amino acids. From germline, CDR1 is DFQATT and CDR2 SNEGSKA (reference sequence). V dropped 5 bases and J dropped 6 bases, with 11 bases sitting between them. The CDR3 loop reads CSAARDFQPQHF. The CDR3 region has the DNA TGCAGTGCTGCTAGGGATTTTCAGCCCCAGCATTTT.

This clonotype appeared many times. The J gene is TRBJ2-7, the V gene TRBV5-6; TRBD1 matches 10 bases. The CDR3 runs to 15 residues. CDR1 and CDR2 from the germline V gene are SGHDT and YYEEEE. V lost 4 bases to trimming and J lost 6 bases; unmatched junction nucleotides: 10. Here the CDR3 reads CASSHRGQGMLEQYF. CDR3 nucleotide sequence: TGTGCCAGCAGCCACCGGGGACAGGGGATGCTCGAGCAGTACTTC.

This clonotype was seen a handful of times. This sequence joins TRBV7-8 and TRBJ2-1; 10 bases agree with TRBD1. From germline, CDR1 is SGHVS and CDR2 FQNEAQ. The CDR3 is 16 amino acids. Trimming removed 5 bases from V and 4 bases from J; junction bases left unmatched: 8. This CDR3 reads CASSSRDRGLYNEQFF. As DNA, the CDR3 is TGTGCCAGCAGCAGCCGGGACAGGGGCCTATACAATGAGCAGTTCTTC.

The chain has TRBV27 and TRBJ2-7; possibly TRBD2 for D (6 bases). V dropped 5 bases and J dropped 5 bases, with 16 bases sitting between them. The CDR3 loop spans 14 amino acids. CDR1 is MNHEY and CDR2 is SMNVEV in the germline V gene (reference sequence). For the CDR3, the DNA is TGTGCCAGCAGTCCCCGGGACTTACGAGACGAGCAGTACTTC. Translated: CASSPRDLRDEQYF.

The sample holds one count of this clonotype. J is TRBJ2-2 and V is TRBV29-1; 8 bases match TRBD2. The CDR3 length is 15 residues. The V gene's germline CDR1 is SQVTM and CDR2 ANQGSEA. J lost 7 bases, V lost 8 bases, and 15 bases had no gene match. Written as DNA, the CDR3 is TGCAGCTTCCGATCCGGGACTAGATGGGACGGGGAGCTGTTTTTT. Protein sequence: CSFRSGTRWDGELFF.

This clonotype was seen a handful of times. V gene TRBV7-9 combines with J gene TRBJ1-4; the D is unclear. CDR1 and CDR2 from the germline V gene are SEHNR and FQNEAQ (reference sequence). The ends were cut back, 5 bases at V and 5 bases at J, with 18 bases in the middle. The CDR3 has 16 residues. The chain's CDR3 is CASSDSNPPGNEKLFF. DNA for the CDR3: TGTGCCAGCAGCGACTCGAACCCTCCGGGCAATGAAAAACTGTTTTTT. Combining the CDR3 with reference TRBV7-9 and TRBJ1-4 gives the whole variable domain DTGVSQNPRHKITKRGQNVTFRCDPISEHNRLYWYRQTLGQGPEFLTYFQNEAQLEKSRLLSDRFSAERPKGSFSTLEIQRTEQGDSAMYLCASSDSNPPGNEKLFFGSGTQLSVL.

The chain's CDR3 is CASRIGTTINNEQFF. In DNA form, the CDR3 reads TGTGCCAGCAGAATCGGGACTACGATTAACAATGAGCAGTTCTTC. The V gene is TRBV12-3 or TRBV12-4, the J gene TRBJ2-1, with 7 bases aligning to TRBD2. This CDR3 is 15 amino acids long. V gave up 6 bases and J gave up 5 bases; unmatched junction bases: 10.

This clonotype was found a few times. The chain recombines TRBV28 with TRBJ2-7; D is ambiguous. Germline V lookup: CDR1 MDHEN, CDR2 SYDVKM. The CDR3 covers 13 residues. The V and J ends lost 5 bases and 4 bases respectively, with 12 bases between them. The DNA for the CDR3 is TGTGCCAGCAGTCTCAGCGCGAGTTACGAGCAGTACTTC. Protein product: CASSLSASYEQYF.

The chain recombines TRBV4-3 with TRBJ2-1, with TRBD2 matching 8 bases. The CDR3 contains 16 residues. The germline V gene encodes CDR1 LGHNA and CDR2 YSLEER. V dropped 4 bases and J dropped 4; count of bases not matched to a gene: 9. The CDR3 bases are TGCGCCAGCAGCCCCGGACTAGCCCTTCTATACAATGAGCAGTTCTTC. It translates to CASSPGLALLYNEQFF.

In this sample, this clonotype is medium-sized. The V call is TRBV7-8, the J call TRBJ2-2; D is unclear. Germline V gene data show CDR1 as SGHVS and CDR2 as FQNEAQ. This CDR3 is built from 12 residues. Trimming pared 2 bases from V and 3 bases from J, leaving 1 base between. In DNA, the CDR3 is TGTGCCAGCAGCTTACACACCGGGGAGCTGTTTTTT. This translates into CASSLHTGELFF.

The chain joins TRBV24-1 to TRBJ2-7; D not resolved. This CDR3 is built from 15 residues. Trimming shortened V by 3 bases and J by 2 bases, and 13 bases separated the two germline ends. Germline V CDR1 and CDR2: KGHDR, SFDVKD. The CDR3 here is CATSDTTSPPYEQYF. DNA of the CDR3: TGTGCCACCAGTGATACTACTTCGCCACCCTACGAGCAGTACTTC.